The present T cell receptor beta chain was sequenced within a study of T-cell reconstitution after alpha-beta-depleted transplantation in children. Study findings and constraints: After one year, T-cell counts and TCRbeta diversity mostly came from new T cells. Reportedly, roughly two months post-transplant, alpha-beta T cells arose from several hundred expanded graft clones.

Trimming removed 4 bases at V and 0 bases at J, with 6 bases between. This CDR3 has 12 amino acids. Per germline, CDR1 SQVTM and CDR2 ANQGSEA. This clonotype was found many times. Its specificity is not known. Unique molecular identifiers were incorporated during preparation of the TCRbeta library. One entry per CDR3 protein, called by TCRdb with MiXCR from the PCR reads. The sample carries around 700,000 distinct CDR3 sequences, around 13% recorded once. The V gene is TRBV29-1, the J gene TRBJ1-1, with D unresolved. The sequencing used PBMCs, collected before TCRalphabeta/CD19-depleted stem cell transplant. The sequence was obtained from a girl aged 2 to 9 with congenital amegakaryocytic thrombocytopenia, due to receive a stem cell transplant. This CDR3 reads CSVVWMNTEAFF. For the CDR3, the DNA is TGCAGCGTTGTGTGGATGAACACTGAAGCTTTCTTT.